The clone carrying this T cell receptor (beta chain) was detected many times. The target antigen is unknown. The data derive from a study of blood T cells in healthy people across ages. General study points: In long-lived donors, naive CD4+ cell counts and diversity exceeded those of aged donors.

Primed by a sample-barcoded 5' primer and a J-beta primer mix, a second PCR proceeded for about 7 to 11 cycles. TCRdb analysed the 5' RACE reads with MiXCR anew, one entry per CDR3 protein. The sample records fewer than 700,000 distinct CDR3 sequences, about 43% being singletons. Germline lookup yields CDR1 MNHEY and CDR2 SVGEGT. The CDR3 sequence is 13 residues long. Deletions cut 8 bases from V and 8 bases from J, with 15 bases between. Source material: blood. This TCR came from an elderly man in good health. This chain connects TRBV6-2 or TRBV6-3 to TRBJ1-4, with no clear D. For the CDR3, the DNA is TGTGCCAGCCAGGCCGGTCGCGTGGAAAAACTGTTTTTT. As protein: CASQAGRVEKLFF.